A selection of T cell receptor beta chains follows, all from one sample in a study of cytomegalovirus exposure and HLA in healthy donors. The repertoire was sequenced with immunoSEQ multiplex PCR; TCRdb's copy has only in-frame clones and lacks some. The top ten hold approximately 2.3% of the sample, which has over 150,000 clones, approximately 80% seen once. The specimen sequenced was PBMCs. These receptors were taken from a male donor in good health and CMV-seronegative. Each CDR3 is given with its conserved first and last residue. The D gene is left open where the match is weak. A row's size may be missing; if present it is once, few, many or a size class.

d_call,clone_size,j_call,v_call,cdr3_aa,cdr3_nt
NA,NA,TRBJ1-2,TRBV6-1,CASSERQLHGYTF,TGTGCCAGCAGTGAACGACAGCTCCATGGCTACACCTTC
NA,NA,TRBJ2-1,TRBV11-2,CASSLSGDATSEQFF,TGTGCCAGCAGCTTGTCGGGAGACGCGACCAGTGAGCAGTTCTTC
NA,NA,TRBJ1-3,TRBV6-1,CASRPGIGGNTIYF,TGTGCCAGCAGGCCAGGGATAGGTGGAAACACCATATATTTT
NA,few,TRBJ2-3,TRBV19,CASSIESLTDTQYF,TGTGCCAGTAGTATAGAGAGCCTAACAGATACGCAGTATTTT
TRBD1,NA,TRBJ1-5,TRBV27,CASSSLQGFQPQHF,TGTGCCAGCAGTTCCCTACAGGGGTTTCAGCCCCAGCATTTT
TRBD1,once,TRBJ1-2,TRBV18,CASSLGTGASYGYTF,TGTGCCAGCTCACTTGGGACAGGGGCGTCCTATGGCTACACCTTC
NA,NA,TRBJ2-7,TRBV28,CASSPDRTSYEQYF,TGTGCCAGCAGCCCCGACAGAACCTCCTACGAGCAGTACTTC
NA,NA,TRBJ2-1,TRBV29-1,CSDKTGSDPLF,TGCAGCGATAAAACAGGGAGTGATCCACTCTTC
TRBD2,NA,TRBJ2-7,TRBV9,CASSPTSGGAYEQYF,TGTGCCAGCAGCCCGACTAGCGGGGGTGCCTACGAGCAGTACTTC
NA,few,TRBJ1-1,TRBV27,CASSLGLMNTEAFF,TGTGCCAGCAGTCTGGGACTCATGAACACTGAAGCTTTCTTT
NA,NA,TRBJ1-3,TRBV6-5,CASSYSPTGTGNTIYF,TGTGCCAGCAGTTACTCCCCAACGGGGACTGGAAACACCATATATTTT
TRBD1,NA,TRBJ2-7,TRBV9,CASSVRDRGREQYF,TGTGCCAGCAGCGTCCGGGACAGGGGCCGGGAGCAGTACTTC
NA,NA,TRBJ2-7,TRBV5-1,CASSPASEASYEQYF,TGCGCCAGCAGCCCCGCGTCTGAGGCTTCATACGAGCAGTACTTC
TRBD2,once,TRBJ2-7,TRBV5-4,CASSTRAGIAPGEQYF,TGTGCCAGCAGCACGAGAGCGGGAATCGCGCCTGGCGAGCAGTACTTC
NA,NA,TRBJ1-1,TRBV4-2,CASSGTGSNTEAFF,TGTGCCAGCAGCGGTACAGGGTCAAACACTGAAGCTTTCTTT
NA,NA,TRBJ2-1,TRBV6-5,CASSYRRDNEQFF,TGTGCCAGCAGTTACAGAAGAGACAATGAGCAGTTCTTC
NA,NA,TRBJ1-2,TRBV29-1,CSVEGPGSNYGYTF,TGCAGCGTTGAAGGCCCGGGTTCTAACTATGGCTACACCTTC
TRBD1,NA,TRBJ1-1,TRBV14,CASSLRTGGNTEAFF,TGTGCCAGCAGCTTGCGGACAGGGGGAAACACTGAAGCTTTCTTT
TRBD1,NA,TRBJ2-5,TRBV19,CASSIRGPGTGRSETQYF,TGTGCCAGTAGTATTAGGGGGCCCGGGACAGGGCGGTCGGAGACCCAGTACTTC